This is a list of T cell receptor beta chains from one sample in a study of T cells in Graves' hyperthyroidism and ophthalmopathy. MiXCR was run by TCRdb on the multiplex PCR reads, yielding one entry per CDR3 protein. Altogether 450,000 to 500,000 distinct CDR3 sequences are present, approximately 22% being singletons, with the ten largest covering 45% to 50%. Sample: blood. Receptors originate from a woman aged 70-85 years with Graves' ophthalmopathy. The CDR3 runs from the conserved cysteine through the conserved F or W. The D gene is left open where the match is weak. Only some rows state a clone size, as once, few, many or a class for expanded clones.

CDR3 DNA: TGTGCCTCTTACACTGGGGGGAACACTGAAGCTTTCTTT; CDR3 protein: CASYTGGNTEAFF; D gene: NA; J gene: TRBJ1-1; clone size: once; V gene: TRBV4-2
CDR3 DNA: TGTGCCAGCAGCCGGACAGGGAATCAGCCCCAGCATTTT; CDR3 protein: CASSRTGNQPQHF; D gene: TRBD1; J gene: TRBJ1-5; clone size: many; V gene: TRBV2
CDR3 DNA: TGCAGTGCGAACTCGGGACAGTGGGGCAATCAGCCCCAGCATTTT; CDR3 protein: CSANSGQWGNQPQHF; D gene: TRBD1; J gene: TRBJ1-5; clone size: NA; V gene: TRBV20-1
CDR3 DNA: TGTGCCATCAGTGAGTCCTCTGTGCGGGATTCACCCCTCCACTTT; CDR3 protein: CAISESSVRDSPLHF; D gene: NA; J gene: TRBJ1-6; clone size: few; V gene: TRBV10-3
CDR3 DNA: TGTGCCAGCAGTAGACAGGACTCCTACAATGAGCAGTTCTTC; CDR3 protein: CASSRQDSYNEQFF; D gene: NA; J gene: TRBJ2-1; clone size: few; V gene: TRBV7-9
CDR3 DNA: TGTGCCAGCAGCTTTGTACTAGGGGTCGATGAGCAGTTCTTC; CDR3 protein: CASSFVLGVDEQFF; D gene: NA; J gene: TRBJ2-1; clone size: few; V gene: TRBV7-2
CDR3 DNA: TGCAGTGCTAGAGCCCTGGGGCCGGGAGTGGAAGCAGATACGCAGTATTTT; CDR3 protein: CSARALGPGVEADTQYF; D gene: NA; J gene: TRBJ2-3; clone size: NA; V gene: TRBV20-1
CDR3 DNA: TGTGCCAGCAGCGTAGGGCTAGAATCCTACAATGAGCAGTTCTTC; CDR3 protein: CASSVGLESYNEQFF; D gene: NA; J gene: TRBJ2-1; clone size: few; V gene: TRBV9
CDR3 DNA: TGTGCCAGCAGAGCCAGGGACAGGTTATACAATGAGCAGTTCTTC; CDR3 protein: CASRARDRLYNEQFF; D gene: TRBD1; J gene: TRBJ2-1; clone size: many; V gene: TRBV6-2/TRBV6-3
CDR3 DNA: TGCGCCACCAGACTAGCGGGAGTCGGTGAGCAGTTCTTC; CDR3 protein: CATRLAGVGEQFF; D gene: TRBD2; J gene: TRBJ2-1; clone size: NA; V gene: TRBV10-1
CDR3 DNA: TGCGCCAGCAGCGGAACCGGAGGGACAGGGATCGTCAATGAGCAGTTCTTC; CDR3 protein: CASSGTGGTGIVNEQFF; D gene: TRBD1; J gene: TRBJ2-1; clone size: once; V gene: TRBV5-1
CDR3 DNA: TGTGCCAGCAAAAACCCCCTTACCGGACCCAATCAGCCCCAGCATTTT; CDR3 protein: CASKNPLTGPNQPQHF; D gene: NA; J gene: TRBJ1-5; clone size: few; V gene: TRBV7-2
CDR3 DNA: TGTGCCAGCAGAGACCGGGGGGGGGATAATTCACCCCTCCACTTT; CDR3 protein: CASRDRGGDNSPLHF; D gene: NA; J gene: TRBJ1-6; clone size: NA; V gene: TRBV28
CDR3 DNA: TGTGCCAGCAGTTACTGGAACCGCGGCACTGAAGCTTTCTTT; CDR3 protein: CASSYWNRGTEAFF; D gene: NA; J gene: TRBJ1-1; clone size: NA; V gene: TRBV6-2/TRBV6-3
CDR3 DNA: TGTGCCAGCAGCAGCAAATTAGTAACTACGACGGATGAGCAGTTCTTC; CDR3 protein: CASSSKLVTTTDEQFF; D gene: NA; J gene: TRBJ2-1; clone size: NA; V gene: TRBV5-4
CDR3 DNA: TGTGCCAGCAAGAGGGGTGGGTCAGATACGCAGTATTTT; CDR3 protein: CASKRGGSDTQYF; D gene: NA; J gene: TRBJ2-3; clone size: many; V gene: TRBV6-1
CDR3 DNA: TGCGCCAGCAGTGAGTCGAGCTCCCCGGGTGGCTACACCTTC; CDR3 protein: CASSESSSPGGYTF; D gene: NA; J gene: TRBJ1-2; clone size: NA; V gene: TRBV10-2
CDR3 DNA: TGTGCCAGCAGCTTAGGCCGGGGGGGAGGCTCCTACGAGCAGTACTTC; CDR3 protein: CASSLGRGGGSYEQYF; D gene: TRBD2; J gene: TRBJ2-7; clone size: few; V gene: TRBV13
CDR3 DNA: TGTGCCAGCAGTTACCCCCACACTGAAGCTTTCTTT; CDR3 protein: CASSYPHTEAFF; D gene: NA; J gene: TRBJ1-1; clone size: NA; V gene: TRBV6-5
CDR3 DNA: TGCAGCGTTGGCAGGGGGCCCTACGAGCAGTACTTC; CDR3 protein: CSVGRGPYEQYF; D gene: TRBD1; J gene: TRBJ2-7; clone size: NA; V gene: TRBV29-1
CDR3 DNA: TGTGCCAGTGAGGTTATGTCTGGGGCCAACGTCCTGACTTTC; CDR3 protein: CASEVMSGANVLTF; D gene: NA; J gene: TRBJ2-6; clone size: few; V gene: TRBV19
CDR3 DNA: TGTGCCAGCAGCACAAGGACAGGGGTTGGGTACGAGCAGTACTTC; CDR3 protein: CASSTRTGVGYEQYF; D gene: TRBD1; J gene: TRBJ2-7; clone size: NA; V gene: TRBV11-3
CDR3 DNA: TGTGCCAGCAGCGGAGGGACAGGGGCCTACGAGCAGTACTTC; CDR3 protein: CASSGGTGAYEQYF; D gene: TRBD1; J gene: TRBJ2-7; clone size: many; V gene: TRBV6-1
CDR3 DNA: TGTGCCAGCAGTACAAGTTACCCAGAACCGGGACAGGGGGCTCGGGAGCAGTTCTTC; CDR3 protein: CASSTSYPEPGQGAREQFF; D gene: TRBD1; J gene: TRBJ2-1; clone size: NA; V gene: TRBV27
CDR3 DNA: TGTGCCATCAGTGACGGGGGAGCAGAGACCCAGTACTTC; CDR3 protein: CAISDGGAETQYF; D gene: NA; J gene: TRBJ2-5; clone size: NA; V gene: TRBV10-3
CDR3 DNA: TGCAGTGCTCCAGTGGGCGGGAGGTCCTACGAGCAGTACTTC; CDR3 protein: CSAPVGGRSYEQYF; D gene: TRBD2; J gene: TRBJ2-7; clone size: NA; V gene: TRBV20-1
CDR3 DNA: TGTGCCAGCAGCAACCGGGACAGGAGGAATCAAGAGACCCAGTACTTC; CDR3 protein: CASSNRDRRNQETQYF; D gene: TRBD1; J gene: TRBJ2-5; clone size: NA; V gene: TRBV7-2
CDR3 DNA: TGTGCCAGCAGCTTGTTGGAGGGCCTGCAGCCCCAGCATTTT; CDR3 protein: CASSLLEGLQPQHF; D gene: NA; J gene: TRBJ1-5; clone size: many; V gene: TRBV5-5
CDR3 DNA: TGTGCCAGCACTAGCGGGAGGGCCGTAACAGATACGCAGTATTTT; CDR3 protein: CASTSGRAVTDTQYF; D gene: TRBD2; J gene: TRBJ2-3; clone size: many; V gene: TRBV2